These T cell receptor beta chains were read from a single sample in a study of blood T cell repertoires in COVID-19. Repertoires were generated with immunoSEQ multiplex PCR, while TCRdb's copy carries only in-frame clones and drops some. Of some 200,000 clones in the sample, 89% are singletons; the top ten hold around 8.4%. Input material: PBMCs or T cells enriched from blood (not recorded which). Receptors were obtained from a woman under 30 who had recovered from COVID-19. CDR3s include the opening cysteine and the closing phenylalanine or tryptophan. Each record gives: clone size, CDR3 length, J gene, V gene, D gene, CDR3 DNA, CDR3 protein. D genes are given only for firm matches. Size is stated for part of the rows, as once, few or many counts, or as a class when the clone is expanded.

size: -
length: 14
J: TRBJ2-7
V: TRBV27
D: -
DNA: TGTGCCAGCAGTGCGGGTCCTTGGGGCTACGAGCAGTACTTC
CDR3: CASSAGPWGYEQYF

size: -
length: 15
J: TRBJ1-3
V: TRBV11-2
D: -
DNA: TGTGCCAGCAGCATCCTAACAGGGACTGGAAACACCATATATTTT
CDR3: CASSILTGTGNTIYF

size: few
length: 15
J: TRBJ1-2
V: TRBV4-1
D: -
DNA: TGCGCCAGCAGCCCGGACCGGGGGGTAGGTTTTAGCTACACCTTC
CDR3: CASSPDRGVGFSYTF

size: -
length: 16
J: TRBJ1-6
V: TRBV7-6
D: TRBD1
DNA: TGTGCCAGCCACAAAACCAGACAGGGATGGGATTCACCCCTCCACTTT
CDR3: CASHKTRQGWDSPLHF

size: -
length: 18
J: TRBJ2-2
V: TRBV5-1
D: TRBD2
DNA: TGCGCCAGCAGCTTGGCAACCCTAGCGGGGGACCGCACCGGGGAGCTGTTTTTT
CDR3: CASSLATLAGDRTGELFF

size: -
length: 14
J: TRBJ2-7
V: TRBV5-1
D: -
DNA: TGCGCCAGCAGCGCCGGGACATCTGGCTACGAGCAGTACTTC
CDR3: CASSAGTSGYEQYF

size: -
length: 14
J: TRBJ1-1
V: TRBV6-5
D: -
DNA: TGTGCCAGCAGTTACCAACAGGGTGTTACTGAAGCTTTCTTT
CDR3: CASSYQQGVTEAFF

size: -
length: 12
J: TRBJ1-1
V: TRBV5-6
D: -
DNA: TGTGCCAGCAGCTTTAGCCAGGGTGAAGCTTTCTTT
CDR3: CASSFSQGEAFF

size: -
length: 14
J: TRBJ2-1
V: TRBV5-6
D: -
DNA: TGTGCCAGCAGCTTGGTCTTGGCCAACAATGAGCAGTTCTTC
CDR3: CASSLVLANNEQFF

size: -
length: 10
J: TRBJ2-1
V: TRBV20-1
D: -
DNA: TGCAGTGCCTCGTGGGGCCACCAGTTCTTC
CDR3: CSASWGHQFF

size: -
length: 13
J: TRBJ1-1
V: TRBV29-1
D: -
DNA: TGCAGCGTTCTTGGGTCCAGGGACACTGAAGCTTTCTTT
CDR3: CSVLGSRDTEAFF

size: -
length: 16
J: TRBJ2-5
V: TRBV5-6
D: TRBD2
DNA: TGTGCCAGCAGCTTGTTGGCGGGGGGGCCGGAAGAGACCCAGTACTTC
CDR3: CASSLLAGGPEETQYF

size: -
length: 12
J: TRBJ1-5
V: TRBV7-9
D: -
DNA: TGTGCCAGCAGCCAGGGGAGGGGTTTAAGGCATTTT
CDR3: CASSQGRGLRHF

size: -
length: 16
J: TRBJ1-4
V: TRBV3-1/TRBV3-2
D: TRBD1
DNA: TGTGCCAGCAGCCAAGAGACGACAGGGGCCGCCGAAAAACTGTTTTTT
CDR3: CASSQETTGAAEKLFF

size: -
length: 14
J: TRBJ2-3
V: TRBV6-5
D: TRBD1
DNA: TGTGCCAGCAGAGGAAGGACAGGAACAGATACGCAGTATTTT
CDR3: CASRGRTGTDTQYF

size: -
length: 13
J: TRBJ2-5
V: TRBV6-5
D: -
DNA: TGTGCCAGCAGCAAAACGCGGGGTGAAGGCCAGTACTTC
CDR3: CASSKTRGEGQYF

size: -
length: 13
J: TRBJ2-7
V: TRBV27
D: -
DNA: TGTGCCAGCAGCCCCAGGCACGGCTACGAGCAGTACTTC
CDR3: CASSPRHGYEQYF

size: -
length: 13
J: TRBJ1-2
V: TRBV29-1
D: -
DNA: TGCAGCGTTGAAGGACAGAACAACTATGGCTACACCTTC
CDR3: CSVEGQNNYGYTF

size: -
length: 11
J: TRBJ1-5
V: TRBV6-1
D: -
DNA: TGTGCCAGCAGTGACCGACAGGCCCAGCATTTT
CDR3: CASSDRQAQHF

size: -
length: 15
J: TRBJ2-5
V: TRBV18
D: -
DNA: TGTGCCAGCTCTCCGGGGCGGGGAGGAGGCGAGACCCAGTACTTC
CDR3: CASSPGRGGGETQYF

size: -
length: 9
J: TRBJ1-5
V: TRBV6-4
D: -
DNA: TGTGCCCCAGATCAGCCCCAGCATTTT
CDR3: CAPDQPQHF

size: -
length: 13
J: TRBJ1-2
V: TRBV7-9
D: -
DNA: TGTGCCAGCAGCTCCCCAGCGGGTAATGGCTACACCTTC
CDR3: CASSSPAGNGYTF

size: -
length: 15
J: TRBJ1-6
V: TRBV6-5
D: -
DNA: TGTGCTACATCGTATGGCGGCGGTGGTGATTCACCCCTCCACTTT
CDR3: CATSYGGGGDSPLHF

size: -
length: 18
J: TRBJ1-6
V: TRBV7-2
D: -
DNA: TGTGCCAGCAGCTTAGGGGGACAACTAAGCTCCTATAATTCACCCCTCCACTTT
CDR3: CASSLGGQLSSYNSPLHF

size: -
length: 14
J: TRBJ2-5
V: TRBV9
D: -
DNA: TGTGCCAGCAGCGTAGAGGAGCGTACCGAGACCCAGTACTTC
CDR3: CASSVEERTETQYF

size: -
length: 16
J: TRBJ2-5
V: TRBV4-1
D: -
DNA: TGCGCCAGCAGCCAAGAAACAGTTACTTCCCAGGAGACCCAGTACTTC
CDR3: CASSQETVTSQETQYF

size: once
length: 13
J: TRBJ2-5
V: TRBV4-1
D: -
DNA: TGCGCCAGCAGCCAACAGCGCGGCGAGACCCAGTACTTC
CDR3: CASSQQRGETQYF

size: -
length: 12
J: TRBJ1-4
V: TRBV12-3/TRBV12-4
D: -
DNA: TGTGCCAGCAGCATCTCAACAGGAAAACTGTTTTTT
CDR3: CASSISTGKLFF

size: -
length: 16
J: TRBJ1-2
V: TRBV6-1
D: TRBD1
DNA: TGTGCCAGCAGTGAAAATCTGCTTGGGACAGATTATGGCTACACCTTC
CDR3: CASSENLLGTDYGYTF

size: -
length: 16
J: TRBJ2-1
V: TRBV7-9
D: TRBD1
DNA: TGTGCCAGCAGCCCAGCGGGGACAGGGGCCTACAATGAGCAGTTCTTC
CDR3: CASSPAGTGAYNEQFF

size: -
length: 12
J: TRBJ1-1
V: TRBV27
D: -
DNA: TGTGCCAGCTTAGGAGTCGGCACTGAAGCTTTCTTT
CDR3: CASLGVGTEAFF

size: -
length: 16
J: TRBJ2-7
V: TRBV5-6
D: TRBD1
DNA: TGTGCCAGCAGCCTAGCATACGGGACAGTATCCTACGAGCAGTACTTC
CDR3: CASSLAYGTVSYEQYF

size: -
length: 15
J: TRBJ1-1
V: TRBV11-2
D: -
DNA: TGTGCCAGCAGCTTAGAAAAGACAGCTAACACTGAAGCTTTCTTT
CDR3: CASSLEKTANTEAFF

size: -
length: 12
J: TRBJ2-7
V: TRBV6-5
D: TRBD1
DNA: TGTGCCACTGGACAGGGTTCCTACGAGCAGTACTTC
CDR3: CATGQGSYEQYF

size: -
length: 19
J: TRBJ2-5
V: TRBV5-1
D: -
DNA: TGCGCCAGCAGCTTGAACAGAATGGGTGGCGTCAGGTACCAAGAGACCCAGTACTTC
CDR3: CASSLNRMGGVRYQETQYF

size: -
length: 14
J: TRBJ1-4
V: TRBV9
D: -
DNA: TGTGCCAGCAGCGCGTCGGTGGCTAATGAAAAACTGTTTTTT
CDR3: CASSASVANEKLFF

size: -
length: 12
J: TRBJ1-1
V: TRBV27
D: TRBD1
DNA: TGTGCCAGCAGTCCCGGACAGGGGCGGGCTTTCTTT
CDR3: CASSPGQGRAFF

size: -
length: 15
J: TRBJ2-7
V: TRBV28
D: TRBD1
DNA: TGTGCCAGCAGACACCGGGACAGGGAAAGGGGTAAGCAGTACTTC
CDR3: CASRHRDRERGKQYF

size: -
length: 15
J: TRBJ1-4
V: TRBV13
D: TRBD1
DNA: TGTGCCAGCAGCTTAGGGGGACAGCTCAATGAAAAACTGTTTTTT
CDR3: CASSLGGQLNEKLFF

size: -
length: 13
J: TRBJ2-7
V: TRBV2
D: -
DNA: TGTGCCAGCAGGCAACAGGCTCCCTACGAGCAGTACTTC
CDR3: CASRQQAPYEQYF

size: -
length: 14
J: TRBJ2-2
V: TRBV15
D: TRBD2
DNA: TGTGCCACTAACGGGGGGGCGGACACCGGGGAGCTGTTTTTT
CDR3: CATNGGADTGELFF

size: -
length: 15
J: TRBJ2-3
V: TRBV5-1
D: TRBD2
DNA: TGCGCCAGCAGCCTAGAGCGGGGACCCACAGATACGCAGTATTTT
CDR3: CASSLERGPTDTQYF

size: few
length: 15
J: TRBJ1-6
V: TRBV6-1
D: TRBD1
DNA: TGTGCCAGCAGTGACGGGGACAGGGGTTCATCACCCCTCCACTTT
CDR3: CASSDGDRGSSPLHF

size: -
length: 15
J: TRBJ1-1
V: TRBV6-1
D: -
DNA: TGTGCCAGCAGTGAACGGAGGGGTTGGAACACTGAAGCTTTCTTT
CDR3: CASSERRGWNTEAFF

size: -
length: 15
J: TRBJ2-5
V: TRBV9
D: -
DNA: TGTGCCAGCAGCGTAGAGTGGGGACATGGTGAGACCCAGTACTTC
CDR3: CASSVEWGHGETQYF